The sample holds many counts of the clone carrying this T cell receptor beta chain. Its antigen is not identified. Using RNA template, CDR3s of TCR alpha and beta were amplified with iRepertoire arm-PCR. Each CDR3 protein gets one entry after TCRdb re-called the multiplex PCR reads with MiXCR. The data contain more than 300,000 distinct CDR3 sequences, roughly two fifths of them singletons. Germline V gene sequence: CDR1 SGHTA, CDR2 FQGNSA. This CDR3 comprises 12 residues. The V gene lost 5 bases and the J gene lost 2 bases, with 5 bases spanning the gap. The data belong to a study of glioma-infiltrating T cells. Turning to the study itself: Glioma patients had dexamethasone for six or fewer days before surgery. Target coverage was roughly 4- to 10-fold for approximately 1 million blood T cells.

Findings and limits, study-wide: Gliomas, especially low-grade, showed above-expected tissue-blood divergence; non-neoplastic patients showed below. Very few CDR3 sequences were shared between tissue and blood.

The chain links TRBV7-2 to TRBJ2-3; no definite D call. The source material was glioma tissue, nonneoplastic brain tissue, or PBMCs (not recorded which). The TCR originated in a human donor with low-grade glioma or glioblastoma, undergoing nonglioma brain surgery, or in good health (not recorded which). The CDR3 DNA follows: TGTGCCAGCAGCCCCAACACAGATACGCAGTATTTT. Translation: CASSPNTDTQYF.